This is a list of T cell receptor beta chains from one sample in a study of spatial heterogeneity in lung cancer. TCRdb fed the 5' RACE reads into MiXCR, producing one record per CDR3 protein. The repertoire holds roughly 28,000 distinct CDR3 sequences, more than 5.5% seen once, with about 24% in the top ten. The material was lung tumor tissue, obtained at surgery. The receptors shown here come from a male donor with early-stage non-small cell lung cancer. CDR3s include the opening cysteine and the closing phenylalanine or tryptophan. Fields, in order: V gene, J gene, clone size, D gene, CDR3 DNA, CDR3 protein. D genes are given only for firm matches. Expanded clones are given a class, and other clones once, few, many or no size at all.

v_gene: TRBV14
j_gene: TRBJ2-7
abundance: many
d_gene: .
CDR3nt: TGTGCCAGCAGCCAGGGGGAAGCCTACGAGCAGTACTTC
CDR3aa: CASSQGEAYEQYF

v_gene: TRBV7-8
j_gene: TRBJ2-1
abundance: few
d_gene: .
CDR3nt: TGTGCCTCCTCGCGCCGTGGGGAGCAGTTCTTC
CDR3aa: CASSRRGEQFF

v_gene: TRBV20-1
j_gene: TRBJ2-7
abundance: many
d_gene: .
CDR3nt: TGCAGTGCTATGTGGAAGAACGAGCAGTACTTC
CDR3aa: CSAMWKNEQYF

v_gene: TRBV6-5
j_gene: TRBJ1-5
abundance: .
d_gene: TRBD1
CDR3nt: TGTGCCAGCAGTTACTCGAGAACAGGGGATCAGCCCCAGCATTTT
CDR3aa: CASSYSRTGDQPQHF

v_gene: TRBV4-2
j_gene: TRBJ2-1
abundance: many
d_gene: TRBD2
CDR3nt: TGTGCCAGCAGCCTTACCGGGACTAGCGGCTACAATGAGCAGTTCTTC
CDR3aa: CASSLTGTSGYNEQFF

v_gene: TRBV10-3
j_gene: TRBJ2-7
abundance: many
d_gene: TRBD2
CDR3nt: TGTGCCATCAGTGTGGGCGGGGGGGCCCCCTACGAGCAGTACTTC
CDR3aa: CAISVGGGAPYEQYF

v_gene: TRBV19
j_gene: TRBJ1-5
abundance: many
d_gene: TRBD1
CDR3nt: TGTGCCAGCACAACCCAGGGGGACTATAGCAATCAGCCCCAGCATTTT
CDR3aa: CASTTQGDYSNQPQHF

v_gene: TRBV7-2
j_gene: TRBJ2-7
abundance: many
d_gene: TRBD2
CDR3nt: TGTGCCAGCACCGTAAGGGGTCTAGCGGGGGGCATCTCCTACGAGCAGTACTTC
CDR3aa: CASTVRGLAGGISYEQYF

v_gene: TRBV20-1
j_gene: TRBJ1-5
abundance: .
d_gene: .
CDR3nt: TGCAGTGCTAGTGAAGGCGGGGAGGGGGATCAGCCCCAGCATTTT
CDR3aa: CSASEGGEGDQPQHF

v_gene: TRBV3-1
j_gene: TRBJ2-1
abundance: many
d_gene: TRBD1
CDR3nt: TGTGCCAGCAGCAAACAGGGGTATGAGCAGTTCTTC
CDR3aa: CASSKQGYEQFF

v_gene: TRBV7-2
j_gene: TRBJ2-3
abundance: many
d_gene: .
CDR3nt: TGTGCCAGCAGCTTATTCGGTGGTAGTCTCACAGACACGCAGTATTTT
CDR3aa: CASSLFGGSLTDTQYF

v_gene: TRBV5-1
j_gene: TRBJ2-3
abundance: many
d_gene: .
CDR3nt: TGCGCCAGCAGCTTGGGGGTGCTGGGGTCAACAGATACGCAGTATTTT
CDR3aa: CASSLGVLGSTDTQYF

v_gene: TRBV7-2
j_gene: TRBJ2-3
abundance: many
d_gene: .
CDR3nt: TGTGCCAGCAGCTTAAGGGCCGGGTCATTTAATACGCAGTATTTT
CDR3aa: CASSLRAGSFNTQYF

v_gene: TRBV29-1
j_gene: TRBJ2-1
abundance: many
d_gene: TRBD2
CDR3nt: TGCAGCGTTGAACCCCCATTTGGACTAGCGGGGTACAATGAGCAGTTCTTC
CDR3aa: CSVEPPFGLAGYNEQFF

v_gene: TRBV29-1
j_gene: TRBJ2-7
abundance: few
d_gene: TRBD1
CDR3nt: TGCAGCGCCTCGGGACAGGGGAATCACTACGAGCAGTACTTC
CDR3aa: CSASGQGNHYEQYF

v_gene: TRBV9
j_gene: TRBJ1-1
abundance: large
d_gene: .
CDR3nt: TGTGCCAGCAGCGAGTACCGACATTTATCTAACACTGAAGCTTTCTTT
CDR3aa: CASSEYRHLSNTEAFF